By frequency in the sample, the clone carrying this T cell receptor beta chain is medium-sized. A mixed TRB-A/B primer pool amplified rearranged TRB by multiplex touch-down PCR. TCRdb re-called the multiplex PCR reads with MiXCR, one entry per CDR3 protein. Here the sample spans more than 4,000 distinct CDR3 sequences, about 33% being singletons. The data stem from a study of T cell repertoires in aging, cancer and after chemotherapy. Peripheral blood genomic DNA, not sorted cells or RNA, was the template. CDR3 length equals 15 residues. V was trimmed by 2 bases and J by 3 bases, leaving 14 bases between them. Germline V gene sequence: CDR1 SQVTM, CDR2 ANQGSEA.

The clonotype originates from a human donor with a blood cancer. Sequencing used blood. The chain recombines TRBV29-1 with TRBJ1-3; possible D gene TRBD1, 5 bases. As DNA, the CDR3 is TGCAGCGTTGAACCCGGGGACGGCGGTGGAAACACCATATATTTT. It translates to CSVEPGDGGGNTIYF.